This TCR beta chain came from a study of T cells in localized non-small cell lung cancer. The study's findings and limits: Uninvolved adjacent lung showed the highest T cell clonality, exceeding tumor.

The method was immunoSEQ multiplex PCR; TCRdb's version includes in-frame clones alone and lacks a portion of them. The table has fewer than 3,500 clones, about 26% seen once. Germline V gene data show CDR1 as MDHEN and CDR2 as SYDVKM. The CDR3 runs to 17 residues. The V segment lost 5 bases and the J segment 0 bases; nucleotides outside the gene matches: 10. A remark on this clone: The target antigen is unknown.

Here the sequenced sample was lung tumor tissue, taken before any cancer treatment. This TCR was recovered from a man aged 18 to 50 with stage I lung adenocarcinoma. V usage is TRBV28 and J usage is TRBJ1-3; 7 bases align to TRBD1. CDR3 coding DNA: TGTGCCAGCAGTCCCCCGGGACAGCTAAGCTCTGGAAACACCATATATTTT. This encodes CASSPPGQLSSGNTIYF.